Shown below are 17 T cell receptor beta chains from a single sample sequenced in a study of immune evolution from preneoplasia to lung adenocarcinoma. Libraries were prepared by immunoSEQ multiplex PCR; TCRdb keeps only in-frame clonotypes and omits some of them. The sample lists about 4,300 clones, roughly 80% occurring once. Material: FFPE minimally invasive lung adenocarcinoma tissue. These receptors all stem from a person in their sixties or seventies with lung adenocarcinoma.

J is TRBJ1-2 and V is TRBV27; 10 bases agree with TRBD1. The V segment lost 0 bases and the J segment 3 bases; nucleotides outside the gene matches: 7. Germline CDR1 and CDR2: MNHEY and SMNVEV (reference sequence). This CDR3 has 17 residues. CDR3 DNA sequence: TGTGCCAGCAGTTTATCCGGGACAGGGGTCCTGTACTATGGCTACACCTTC. Translated: CASSLSGTGVLYYGYTF.

This clone was counted a few times. This chain links TRBV10-3 with TRBJ2-7; D is ambiguous. There are 13 residues in the CDR3. Trimming left V 2 bases short and J 4 bases short, with 9 bases between. The germline gives CDR1 ENHRY, CDR2 SYGVKD. The CDR3 region has the DNA TGTGCCATCAGTGAGAGGCCGCCTTACGAGCAGTACTTC. This encodes CAISERPPYEQYF.

The rearrangement uses TRBV30 and TRBJ2-2, with D tentatively TRBD2 (6 bases). With 4 bases removed from V and 5 bases from J, the gap between germline ends came to 20 bases. Germline V gene sequence: CDR1 GTSNPN, CDR2 SVGIG (reference sequence). The CDR3 runs to 16 residues. CDR3 nucleotide sequence: TGTGCCTGGACACAAAGACTAGAGTTCCGGACCGGGGAGCTGTTTTTT. Amino acids: CAWTQRLEFRTGELFF.

This chain links TRBV7-3 with TRBJ2-2, with D uncertain. Germline assignment: CDR1 SGHTA and CDR2 FQGTGA. V was trimmed by 6 bases and J by 4 bases, leaving 9 bases between them. The CDR3 loop spans 13 amino acids. The CDR3 DNA sequence: TGTGCCAGCAGGTTTACCAGCACCGGGGAGCTGTTTTTT. Its translation is CASRFTSTGELFF. The variable domain in full, completed from reference TRBV7-3 and TRBJ2-2, reads GAGVSQTPSNKVTEKGKYVELRCDPISGHTALYWYRQSLGQGPEFLIYFQGTGAADDSGLPNDRFFAVRPEGSVSTLKIQRTERGDSAVYLCASRFTSTGELFFGEGSRLTVL.

The sample holds a few counts of this clone. This chain links TRBV29-1 with TRBJ2-7, with D perhaps matching TRBD1 (6 bases). The CDR3 runs 13 residues. The germline V and J ends were trimmed by 4 bases and 4 bases, with 14 bases remaining between them. In germline, CDR1 is SQVTM, CDR2 ANQGSEA. CDR3 DNA sequence: TGCAGCGTTGGGGTAGGACAGAGATACGAGCAGTACTTC. Translation: CSVGVGQRYEQYF.

The chain employs TRBV5-4 and TRBJ2-1, with D possibly matching TRBD2 (5 bases). Germline CDR1 reads SGHNT; CDR2 reads YYREEE (reference sequence). V lost 4 bases and J 6 bases, leaving 17 bases between the germline ends. The CDR3 is 15 amino acids. The CDR3 here is CASSPGRENLNEQFF. CDR3 sequence (DNA): TGTGCCAGCAGCCCCGGTAGGGAGAACCTCAATGAGCAGTTCTTC.

The chain has TRBV11-3 and TRBJ2-1; tentative D call: TRBD2 (6 bases). V shed 1 base and J shed 4 bases, with 11 bases lying between them. This CDR3 comprises 15 residues. Germline V gene data show CDR1 as SGHNT and CDR2 as YENEEA. The CDR3 sequence: CASSLGGGMYNEQFF. For the CDR3, the DNA is TGTGCCAGCAGCTTAGGAGGCGGGATGTACAATGAGCAGTTCTTC.

Turning to this clone: At one end, the junction sequence differs from germline, possibly due to a read error. Other DNA sequences in this sample translate to the same CDR3. The chain uses TRBV28 and TRBJ2-6, with D perhaps assigned TRBD1 or TRBD2 (5 bases each). Germline CDR1 reads MDHEN; CDR2 reads SYDVKM. This CDR3 is 17 amino acids long. CDR3 sequence: CASCGDGLLSGANVLTF. CDR3 DNA: TGTGCCAGCTGTGGGGACGGCTTACTCTCTGGGGCCAACGTCCTAACTTTC.

For the CDR3, the DNA is TGTGCCAGCAGCTTGGGGGCAGGGGTGGGCTACGAGCAGTACTTC. It codes for CASSLGAGVGYEQYF. The chain employs TRBV7-3 and TRBJ2-7; D might be TRBD1 (6 bases). Trimming cost V 3 bases and J 3 bases, with 15 bases left between them. Germline-derived CDR1 and CDR2 are SGHTA and FQGTGA. The CDR3 spans 15 residues.

The chain links TRBV19 to TRBJ1-4; D perhaps matches TRBD1 (6 bases). Per germline, CDR1 LNHDA and CDR2 SQIVND (reference sequence). V lost 6 bases and J lost 7, with 15 bases in between. This CDR3 is 14 amino acids long. The CDR3: CASSLQGEGEKLFF. In DNA form, the CDR3 reads TGTGCCAGTAGCCTACAGGGCGAAGGTGAAAAACTGTTTTTT.

The chain links TRBV29-1 to TRBJ2-7, with D uncertain. This CDR3 has 13 amino acids. V was pared by 2 bases and J by 0 bases, with 8 bases between. Germline values: CDR1 SQVTM, CDR2 ANQGSEA. The CDR3 nucleotides read TGCAGCGTTGAAATGGCTCCCTCCTACGAGCAGTACTTC. It is translated as CSVEMAPSYEQYF.

The V call is TRBV30, the J call TRBJ2-7; either TRBD1 or TRBD2 may supply D (5 bases each). Germline CDR1 reads GTSNPN; CDR2 reads SVGIG (reference sequence). Trimming pared 0 bases from V and 4 bases from J, leaving 16 bases between. There are 15 residues in the CDR3. This chain's CDR3 is CAWSVSGRGRYEQYF. The CDR3 DNA follows: TGTGCCTGGAGTGTTTCGGGAAGGGGCCGATACGAGCAGTACTTC.

This rearrangement joins TRBV5-1 to TRBJ2-3; maybe TRBD2 (6 bases). V lost 0 bases to trimming and J lost 3 bases, with 11 bases between them. CDR1 SGHRS and CDR2 YFSETQ come from the germline V gene. The CDR3 totals 15 residues. The CDR3 DNA reads TGCGCCAGCAGCTTGGTAGGGGCGGGAACAGATACGCAGTATTTT. Amino acids: CASSLVGAGTDTQYF.

The rearrangement joins TRBV27 to TRBJ1-5, with D unclear. Germline CDR1 MNHEY, CDR2 SMNVEV (reference sequence). Trimming cost V 5 bases and J 5 bases, with 10 bases left between them. This CDR3 has 13 amino acids. The CDR3 DNA reads TGTGCCAGCAGTCGTACGCCCCATCAGCCCCAGCATTTT. Amino acids: CASSRTPHQPQHF.

This sequence joins TRBV9 and TRBJ2-3, with TRBD2 matching 10 bases. Germline CDR1 reads SGDLS; CDR2 reads YYNGEE. The V and J ends lost 4 bases and 3 bases, in that order; junction bases with no gene match: 8. This CDR3 comprises 16 residues. This CDR3 reads CASSPQASGRTDTQYF. In nucleotides, the CDR3 is TGTGCCAGCAGCCCCCAGGCTAGCGGGAGAACAGATACGCAGTATTTT.

The CDR3 coding sequence is TGTGCCAGTAGTCGGACATTCCCCACTGAAGCTTTCTTT. Amino acids: CASSRTFPTEAFF. The V call is TRBV19, the J call TRBJ1-1; tentatively, D is TRBD1 (5 bases). Germline V CDR1 and CDR2: LNHDA, SQIVND (reference sequence). The CDR3 has 13 residues. V lost 5 bases to trimming and J lost 4 bases, with 11 bases between them.

The rearrangement uses TRBV21-1 and TRBJ2-1; whether TRBD2, the table's D call, matches the DNA was not checked. TRBV21-1 is marked as a pseudogene. The CDR3 extends over 18 amino acids. Here the CDR3 DNA reads TGTGCCAGCAGTAAAAAGGGCGCCGCGGGAGTGTGTCACAATGAGCAGTTCTTC. This encodes CASSKKGAAGVCHNEQFF.